This is a list of T cell receptor beta chains from one sample in a study of long-term antiretroviral therapy in people with HIV. The table came from immunoSEQ multiplex PCR; TCRdb's copy has only in-frame clones and leaves some out. The sample yields about 31,000 clones, 80% to 90% seen once. Sample: unsorted PBMCs, taken 0.8 years before starting antiretroviral therapy. The receptors were sampled from a man between 18 and 29 years old with HIV. The CDR3 runs from the conserved cysteine through the conserved F or W. A D gene is named only where the DNA matches it firmly. A clone size is listed for some rows: how often the clone was seen (once, few, many), or a class if it is expanded.

cdr3_length j_call clone_size v_call d_call cdr3_nt cdr3_aa
15 TRBJ2-1 NA TRBV9 NA TGTGCCAGCGGTCTTGGGGTAAAGAACATCTTGGAGCAGTTCTTC CASGLGVKNILEQFF
13 TRBJ1-2 NA TRBV7-2 NA TGTGCCAGCAGTTCGGGGGCGGGGGTCGACTACACCTTC CASSSGAGVDYTF
16 TRBJ1-1 NA TRBV7-9 TRBD1 TGTGCCAGCAGCGGTAAAGACAGGGGGCGCGTGGCTGAAGCTTTCTTT CASSGKDRGRVAEAFF
15 TRBJ1-6 NA TRBV4-1 NA TGCGCCAGCAGCCAAGGTCCAGGGGAGAATTCACCCCTCCACTTT CASSQGPGENSPLHF
17 TRBJ1-2 NA TRBV29-1 TRBD1 TGCAGCGTTGTGACAGGGGGCAACGCATGGAGGAACTATGGCTACACCTTC CSVVTGGNAWRNYGYTF
15 TRBJ2-7 NA TRBV7-8 NA TGTGCCAGCAGCAGAACTGACGAGAGCTCCTACGAGCAGTACTTC CASSRTDESSYEQYF
13 TRBJ1-2 once TRBV10-2 NA TGCGCCAGCATGAAAACAGGGTCTGAGGGCTACACCTTC CASMKTGSEGYTF
17 TRBJ2-2 NA TRBV7-9 NA TGTGCCAGCAGCTTAGGTCCCGGGCTTAGGGGCACCGGGGAGCTGTTTTTT CASSLGPGLRGTGELFF
13 TRBJ1-4 NA TRBV30 TRBD1 TGTGCCTGGGAGGACAGGGCGGATGAAAAACTGTTTTTT CAWEDRADEKLFF
14 TRBJ1-2 few TRBV7-9 NA TGTGCCAGCAGCCCAAGGACCGACTACTATGGCTACACCTTC CASSPRTDYYGYTF
14 TRBJ1-6 NA TRBV2 TRBD1 TGTGCCAGCAGTGCACAGGGGTTGGGTTCACCCCTCCACTTT CASSAQGLGSPLHF
16 TRBJ1-2 NA TRBV7-9 TRBD1 TGTGCCAGCAGCTTAGGCGGGACAGGGGGCGCCGGGGGCTACACCTTC CASSLGGTGGAGGYTF
15 TRBJ1-1 NA TRBV5-1 NA TGCGCCAGCAGCTCAAACCGGGACATGAACACTGAAGCTTTCTTT CASSSNRDMNTEAFF
14 TRBJ1-1 NA TRBV7-6 NA TGTGCCAGCAGCTTACTGACCCCCGACACTGAAGCTTTCTTT CASSLLTPDTEAFF
19 TRBJ2-5 once TRBV10-3 TRBD2 TGTGCCATCAGTGAATTTTTAGGTGCTAGCGGGGGCCAGACGGGGACCCAGTACTTC CAISEFLGASGGQTGTQYF
14 TRBJ2-1 NA TRBV5-5 NA TGTGCCAGCAGCTTTGGCGGATGGAGCTATGAGCAGTTCTTC CASSFGGWSYEQFF
14 TRBJ2-3 NA TRBV5-5 TRBD2 TGTGCCAGCAGCCTGCCAGGCGGGGGGGCGGCGCAGTATTTT CASSLPGGGAAQYF
14 TRBJ2-7 NA TRBV30 NA TGTGCCTGGAGTGTATTAATGGGGGCCAGGGAGCAGTACTTC CAWSVLMGAREQYF
15 TRBJ1-1 NA TRBV4-3 NA TGCGCCAGCAGCCAAGCCTTCAGGGGCTACACTGAAGCTTTCTTT CASSQAFRGYTEAFF
14 TRBJ2-3 few TRBV5-6 TRBD1 TGTGCCAGCACCCATGGGGACAGGCAACATACGCAGTATTTT CASTHGDRQHTQYF
16 TRBJ2-3 NA TRBV5-1 NA TGCGCCAGCAGCTCCCGACAGGAACCCCCCACAGATACGCAGTATTTT CASSSRQEPPTDTQYF
12 TRBJ1-6 few TRBV12-5 NA TGTGCTAGTGGTTTGTTGTACGCTCCCCTCCACTTT CASGLLYAPLHF
16 TRBJ1-3 NA TRBV15 NA TGTGCCACCAGCAGAGACTCGACCGCTATTGGAAACACCATATATTTT CATSRDSTAIGNTIYF
13 TRBJ2-2 NA TRBV6-5 NA TGTGCCAGCACAAACAGTGTACCCGGGGAGCTGTTTTTT CASTNSVPGELFF
18 TRBJ2-2 NA TRBV27 TRBD2 TGTGCCCACCACCCCTTTGTTCGCGGCGGGAGGGCCACCGGGGAGCTGTTTTTT CAHHPFVRGGRATGELFF
14 TRBJ1-1 NA TRBV29-1 TRBD1 TGCAGCGTCCTGGACAGGCCCGAGAGCCCTGAAGCTTTCTTT CSVLDRPESPEAFF
14 TRBJ1-5 NA TRBV19 NA TGTGCCAGTAGTAACCCCGGGACGGGGCAGCCCCAGCATTTT CASSNPGTGQPQHF
15 TRBJ2-3 NA TRBV10-3 NA TGTGCCATCAGCCGAGGGGGACTAAGCACAGATACGCAGTATTTT CAISRGGLSTDTQYF
14 TRBJ1-5 NA TRBV27 NA TGTGCCAGCAGCCCCACCCCAGTTAACCAGCCCCAGCATTTT CASSPTPVNQPQHF
13 TRBJ1-2 NA TRBV2 NA TGTGCCAGCAGTACCCGGGCGGGTTTCGGCTACACCTTC CASSTRAGFGYTF
13 TRBJ1-4 NA TRBV30 NA TGTGCCTGGCAACGGACGGAGAATGAAAAACTGTTTTTT CAWQRTENEKLFF
13 TRBJ2-7 NA TRBV6-4 NA TGTGCCAGCAGTGAGGGGGCATCCTACGAGCAGTACTTC CASSEGASYEQYF
14 TRBJ2-7 NA TRBV5-6 TRBD1 TGTGCCAGCAGCGTACGGGACAGGCTCCACGAGCAGTACTTC CASSVRDRLHEQYF
16 TRBJ2-7 NA TRBV11-2 NA TGTGCCAGCCGCAACCCGTCGGGCAGGGGCCCCTACGAGCAGTACTTC CASRNPSGRGPYEQYF
13 TRBJ1-2 NA TRBV29-1 TRBD1 TGCAGCGTGAGGGACAGGGGGGGCTATGGCTACACCTTC CSVRDRGGYGYTF
13 TRBJ2-5 NA TRBV30 TRBD2 TGTGCCTGGAGACTAGCGGGAAGAGAGACCCAGTACTTC CAWRLAGRETQYF
14 TRBJ2-7 NA TRBV5-1 NA TGCGCCAGCAGCCCCAGGGGGGGCGCCTACGAGCAGTACTTC CASSPRGGAYEQYF
13 TRBJ2-3 once TRBV29-1 TRBD2 TGCAGCCTGCTGGATGGACTAGCCGATACGCAGTATTTT CSLLDGLADTQYF
18 TRBJ2-6 NA TRBV7-9 NA TGTGCCAGCAGCCGGGCCTATACCATGCAAAGTCGGGCCAACGTCCTGACTTTC CASSRAYTMQSRANVLTF
16 TRBJ2-7 once TRBV5-6 NA TGTGCCAGCAGCTTATACGGACCCCCCGGAAGCCACGAGCAGTACTTC CASSLYGPPGSHEQYF
17 TRBJ1-1 NA TRBV18 TRBD1 TGTGCCAGCTCATCGAAGCGACAGGGCGGGGTTAACACTGAAGCTTTCTTT CASSSKRQGGVNTEAFF
12 TRBJ1-1 NA TRBV2 NA TGTGCCAGCAGCCTTGGGGGGGTATGGGCTTTCTTT CASSLGGVWAFF
18 TRBJ2-2 once TRBV7-3 TRBD2 TGTGCCAGCAGCTTAGCGGCGGGGGGGCCACGGAACACCGGGGAGCTGTTTTTT CASSLAAGGPRNTGELFF
10 TRBJ2-5 NA TRBV29-1 NA TGCAGCGTTGAGGTAGTGGACCAGTACTTC CSVEVVDQYF
14 TRBJ2-2 NA TRBV19 TRBD2 TGTGCCAGTAGTAGGGGGGAGGGGACCGGGGAGCTGTTTTTT CASSRGEGTGELFF
12 TRBJ2-7 NA TRBV29-1 NA TGCAGCGTTCAAACCCCCTTTTACGAGCAGTACTTC CSVQTPFYEQYF
15 TRBJ2-5 NA TRBV5-1 NA TGCGCCAGCAGCCAGGACATATCCGTGGTACGGACCCAGTACTTC CASSQDISVVRTQYF
11 TRBJ2-7 NA TRBV7-9 NA TGTGCCAGCAGCCGGGAGTTCGAGCAGTACTTC CASSREFEQYF
15 TRBJ2-7 few TRBV4-1 NA TGCGCCAGCAGCCAAGGACCCGGAACGAGCGGCGAGCAGTACTTC CASSQGPGTSGEQYF
14 TRBJ1-1 NA TRBV5-1 NA TGCGCCAGCAGCACACAGGGACGTGGCACTGAAGCTTTCTTT CASSTQGRGTEAFF
15 TRBJ2-7 few TRBV4-2 TRBD2 TGTGCCAGCAGCCAAGATTCCAGAGCGGGGTACGAGCAGTACTTC CASSQDSRAGYEQYF
11 TRBJ2-5 NA TRBV5-1 NA TGCGCCAGCAGCTTGATGGAGACCCAGTACTTC CASSLMETQYF
15 TRBJ2-7 NA TRBV6-1 TRBD2 TGTGCCACAGTTGCCAACCCTAGCGGAGCCTACGAGCAGTACTTC CATVANPSGAYEQYF
13 TRBJ1-2 NA TRBV4-3 NA TGCGCCAGCAGCCTTGACGGTATCTATGGCTACACCTTC CASSLDGIYGYTF
15 TRBJ2-7 NA TRBV19 TRBD1 TGTGCCAGTAGTGCCCACACAGGGGAGTCCTACGAGCAGTACTTC CASSAHTGESYEQYF
14 TRBJ2-3 NA TRBV6-5 NA TGTGCCAGCAGAAAGGGCGCCCTCGGAGATACGCAGTATTTT CASRKGALGDTQYF
15 TRBJ2-7 NA TRBV6-1 NA TGTGCCAGCAGTACGACGGTGAGGCAGGCTTACGAGCAGTACTTC CASSTTVRQAYEQYF
13 TRBJ2-3 NA TRBV30 NA TGTGCCTGGATAGGACCATACATGGGTACGCAGTATTTT CAWIGPYMGTQYF
12 TRBJ1-2 once TRBV27 TRBD1 TGTGCCAGCAGTTCCGGGACAGGAGGCTACACCTTC CASSSGTGGYTF